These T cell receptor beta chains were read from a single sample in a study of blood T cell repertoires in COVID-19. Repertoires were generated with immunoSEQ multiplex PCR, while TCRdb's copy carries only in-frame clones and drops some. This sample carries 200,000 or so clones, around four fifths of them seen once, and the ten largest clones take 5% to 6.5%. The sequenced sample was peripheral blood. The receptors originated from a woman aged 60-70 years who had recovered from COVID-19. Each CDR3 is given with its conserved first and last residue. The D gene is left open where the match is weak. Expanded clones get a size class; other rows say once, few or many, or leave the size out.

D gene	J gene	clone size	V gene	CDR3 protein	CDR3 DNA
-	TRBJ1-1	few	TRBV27	CASRYYLGSSEAFF	TGTGCCAGCCGTTATTATCTCGGGAGCTCTGAAGCTTTCTTT
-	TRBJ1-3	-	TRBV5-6	CASSLQGGNTIYF	TGTGCCAGCAGCCTCCAGGGGGGAAACACCATATATTTT
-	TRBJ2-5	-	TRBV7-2	CASSLVRGLETQYF	TGTGCCAGCAGCTTAGTGAGAGGGTTAGAGACCCAGTACTTC
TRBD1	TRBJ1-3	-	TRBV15	CATSRVTGSEGNTIYF	TGTGCCACCAGCAGAGTGACAGGGTCGGAGGGAAACACCATATATTTT
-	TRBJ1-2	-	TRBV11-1	CASSLAPGKDYGYTF	TGTGCCAGCAGCTTAGCTCCAGGGAAGGACTATGGCTACACCTTC
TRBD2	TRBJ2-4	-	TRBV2	CASTGTVSGGIKNIQYF	TGTGCCAGCACCGGTACGGTGAGCGGGGGGATCAAAAACATTCAGTACTTC
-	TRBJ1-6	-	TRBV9	CASSVAAGLYNSPLHF	TGTGCCAGCAGCGTAGCGGCAGGGCTCTATAATTCACCCCTCCACTTT
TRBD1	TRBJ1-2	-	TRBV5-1	CASSLTGGPYGYTF	TGCGCCAGCAGCCTTACAGGGGGCCCTTATGGCTACACCTTC
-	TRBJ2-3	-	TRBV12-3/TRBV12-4	CASSLVETDTQYF	TGTGCCAGCAGTTTAGTAGAGACAGATACGCAGTATTTT
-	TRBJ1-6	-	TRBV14	CASSQITGSRSPLHF	TGTGCCAGCAGCCAGATTACAGGGTCTCGTTCACCCCTCCACTTT
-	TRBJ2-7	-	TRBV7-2	CASSLRPGLISYEQYF	TGTGCCAGCAGCTTACGACCGGGACTTATCTCCTACGAGCAGTACTTC
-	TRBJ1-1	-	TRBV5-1	CASSLEGTEGTEAFF	TGCGCCAGCAGCTTGGAGGGAACCGAGGGAACTGAAGCTTTCTTT
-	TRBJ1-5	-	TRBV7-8	CASSSHQGPQHF	TGTGCCAGCAGCTCCCATCAGGGGCCCCAGCATTTT
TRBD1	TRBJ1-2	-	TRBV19	CASSSDRGLVGYTF	TGTGCCAGTAGTTCGGACAGGGGGTTGGTTGGCTACACCTTC
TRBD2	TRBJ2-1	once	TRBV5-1	CASSLLAGAPYNEQFF	TGCGCCAGCAGCTTACTAGCGGGGGCCCCCTACAATGAGCAGTTCTTC
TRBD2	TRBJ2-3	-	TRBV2	CASSEASSGDGDTQYF	TGTGCCAGCAGTGAAGCTAGTAGCGGGGACGGGGATACGCAGTATTTT
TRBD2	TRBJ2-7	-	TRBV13	CASSLSGAGGFEQYF	TGTGCCAGCAGCTTAAGCGGAGCGGGGGGGTTCGAGCAGTACTTC
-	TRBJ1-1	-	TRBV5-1	CASSLYRVDTEAFF	TGCGCCAGCAGCCTCTACAGGGTAGACACTGAAGCTTTCTTT
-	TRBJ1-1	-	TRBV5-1	CASSLTGSTEAFF	TGCGCCAGCAGCTTGACAGGGAGCACTGAAGCTTTCTTT
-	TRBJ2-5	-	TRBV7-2	CASSFVSQGRETQYF	TGTGCCAGCAGCTTCGTCAGTCAGGGGCGAGAGACCCAGTACTTC
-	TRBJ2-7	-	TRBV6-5	CASSSRLVGFEQYF	TGTGCCAGCAGTTCCAGACTCGTCGGTTTCGAGCAGTACTTC
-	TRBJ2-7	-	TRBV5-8	CASSLSRAEQYF	TGTGCCAGCAGCTTGTCCAGGGCCGAGCAGTACTTC
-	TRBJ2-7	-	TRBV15	CATSRDFRDEQYF	TGTGCCACCAGCAGAGATTTCAGGGACGAGCAGTACTTC
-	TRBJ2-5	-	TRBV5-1	CASTRVQGSGETQYF	TGCGCCAGTACCCGAGTACAGGGATCAGGGGAGACCCAGTACTTC
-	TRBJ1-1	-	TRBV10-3	CAIRWRTTGLLAEAFF	TGTGCCATCAGGTGGCGCACCACAGGGTTGTTGGCTGAAGCTTTCTTT
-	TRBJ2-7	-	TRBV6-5	CASSYSFRGGEQYF	TGTGCCAGCAGTTACTCATTCAGGGGTGGGGAGCAGTACTTC
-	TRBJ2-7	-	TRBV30	CAWLDSYEQYF	TGTGCCTGGTTGGACTCTTACGAGCAGTACTTC
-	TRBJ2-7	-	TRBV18	CASSRAGAGPPREQYF	TGTGCCAGCTCACGGGCGGGGGCCGGTCCCCCCCGGGAGCAGTACTTC
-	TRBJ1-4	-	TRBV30	CAWSPGGGNEKLFF	TGTGCCTGGAGCCCGGGGGGCGGGAATGAAAAACTGTTTTTT
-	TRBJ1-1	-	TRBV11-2	CASSLGQVGTEAFF	TGTGCCAGCAGCTTAGGGCAGGTAGGCACTGAAGCTTTCTTT
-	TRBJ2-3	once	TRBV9	CASSPATGQSVDTQYF	TGTGCCAGCAGCCCAGCCACCGGACAGTCAGTGGATACGCAGTATTTT
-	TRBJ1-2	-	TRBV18	CASSPAGSGYGYTF	TGTGCCAGCTCACCGGCAGGGTCGGGCTATGGCTACACCTTC
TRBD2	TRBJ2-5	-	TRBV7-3	CASSLSGGAGETQYF	TGTGCCAGCAGCCTTAGCGGGGGGGCTGGAGAGACCCAGTACTTC
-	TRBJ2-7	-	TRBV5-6	CASSLQSRIEITYEQYF	TGTGCCAGCAGCTTGCAGTCGAGGATCGAGATTACCTACGAGCAGTACTTC
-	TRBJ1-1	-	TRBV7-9	CASSLGGAPEAFF	TGTGCCAGCAGCCTCGGAGGGGCCCCTGAAGCTTTCTTT
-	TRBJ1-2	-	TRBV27	CASSPHNYGYTF	TGTGCCAGCAGTCCCCATAACTATGGCTACACCTTC
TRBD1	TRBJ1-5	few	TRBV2	CASSEDRPSNQPQHF	TGTGCCAGCAGTGAGGACAGGCCGAGCAATCAGCCCCAGCATTTT
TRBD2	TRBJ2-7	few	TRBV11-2	CASSSSSGASYEQYF	TGTGCCAGCAGCTCCTCTAGCGGGGCGTCCTACGAGCAGTACTTC
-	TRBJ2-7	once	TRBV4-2	CASSQDNGQSYEQYF	TGTGCCAGCAGCCAAGACAACGGACAGTCCTACGAGCAGTACTTC